This TCR beta chain was captured by sequencing in a study of blood T cell repertoires in COVID-19. At the level of the study: The United States, Italy and Spain supplied acute and convalescent COVID-19 samples.

The V end was cut by 0 bases, the J end by 1 base, with 13 bases between. Germline V gene data show CDR1 as LGHNA and CDR2 as YNFKEQ. The CDR3 length is 17 residues. Authors' data handling: Amplification from reference gene primers served as the basis for estimated nucleated cell counts. Here immunoSEQ multiplex PCR was the method, and the copy in TCRdb shows in-frame clones only, minus some. That table supplies the V and J calls and clone size; D and trimming were determined from the DNA. The table shows about 250,000 clones, with approximately 90% occurring only once. Sample: peripheral blood. This sequence joins TRBV4-2 and TRBJ2-1, with TRBD2 as a possible D gene (6 bases). The clonotype comes from a man younger than 35 with active or convalescent COVID-19. Here the CDR3 reads CASSQDPPAGSYNEQFF. The CDR3 DNA is TGTGCCAGCAGCCAAGATCCTCCGGCGGGATCCTACAATGAGCAGTTCTTC.